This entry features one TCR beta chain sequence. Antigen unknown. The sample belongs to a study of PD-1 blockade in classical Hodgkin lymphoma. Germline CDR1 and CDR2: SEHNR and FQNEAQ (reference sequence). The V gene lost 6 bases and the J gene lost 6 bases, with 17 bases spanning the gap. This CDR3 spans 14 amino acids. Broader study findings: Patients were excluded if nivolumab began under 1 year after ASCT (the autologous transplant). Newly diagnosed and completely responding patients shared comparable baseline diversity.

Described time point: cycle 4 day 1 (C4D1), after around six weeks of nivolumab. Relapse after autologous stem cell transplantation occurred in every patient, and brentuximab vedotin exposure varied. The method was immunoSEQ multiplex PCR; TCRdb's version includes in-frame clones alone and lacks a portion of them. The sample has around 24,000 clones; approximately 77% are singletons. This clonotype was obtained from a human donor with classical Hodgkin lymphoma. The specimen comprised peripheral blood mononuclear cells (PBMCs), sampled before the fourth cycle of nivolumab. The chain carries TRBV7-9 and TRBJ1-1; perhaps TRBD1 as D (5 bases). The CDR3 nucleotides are TGTGCCAGCAGTACACCAGGGTTTGGCGCTGAAGCTTTCTTT. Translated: CASSTPGFGAEAFF.